This T cell receptor (beta chain) was recovered during a study of beta chain features in type 1 diabetes. Study-wide results and caveats: Within the patient group, naive, central memory and Treg TCRB repertoires appeared more similar to each other than within healthy donors.

This clone was seen many times. Its target is unknown. The V end lost 0 bases, the J end lost 2 bases, and 15 bases lay between the germline ends. CDR1 and CDR2 (germline): SGHNT, YYREEE (reference sequence). The CDR3 spans 18 residues. The authors reverse transcribed all of the isolated RNA, so sequencing captured expressed TCRB transcripts. The data were produced by immunoSEQ multiplex PCR, yet TCRdb's version contains in-frame clones alone and is incomplete. This repertoire shows approximately 140,000 clones, roughly 9.3% found once; its top ten account for 0.65%. This TCR derives from a woman aged 40 to 55 in good health. Material for sequencing was central memory CD4+ T cells from blood. The chain has TRBV5-4 and TRBJ2-6, with D maybe TRBD1 (6 bases). The CDR3 region has the DNA TGTGCCAGCAGCTTGGGTCTTACAGGGTCTGCTGGGGCCAACGTCCTGACTTTC. This translates into CASSLGLTGSAGANVLTF.